The T cell receptor (beta chain) described here comes from a study of T cells expressing NK-cell markers. The CDR3 has 14 amino acids. TCRdb reanalyzed the 5' RACE reads and collapses them to one entry per CDR3 protein, without DNA. The sample totals under 500,000 distinct CDR3 sequences. The source material was blood T cells: a sorted CD56 or NKG2C T cell subset, CD4+ or CD8+ T cells, or bulk PBMC T cells (not recorded which). The chain carries TRBV12-3 or TRBV12-4 and TRBJ1-2; TCRdb's D call, TRBD1, is unchecked because there is no DNA. This sequence was found in a woman between 18 and 69 years old in good health. The CDR3 loop is CASSSAGHDYGYTF.